These T cell receptor beta chains were read from a single sample in a study of cytomegalovirus exposure and HLA in healthy donors. Sequencing used immunoSEQ multiplex PCR; TCRdb keeps in-frame clones, though not all of them. Of 55,000 to 85,000 clones listed, about nine tenths are singletons. Sequencing used PBMCs. The source is a woman between 25 and 40 years old in good health and CMV-seronegative. CDR3s include the opening cysteine and the closing phenylalanine or tryptophan. D genes are given only for firm matches. Part of the rows lack a size; the others show once, few, many or a class for expanded clones.

D | J | size | V | DNA | CDR3
. | TRBJ2-7 | . | TRBV6-6 | TGTGCCAGCAGTACCCTAGGCGGCACCTACGAGCAGTACTTC | CASSTLGGTYEQYF
TRBD2 | TRBJ2-1 | . | TRBV5-6 | TGTGCCAGCAGCTTGGGGCTAGCGGGAGACGAGCAGTTCTTC | CASSLGLAGDEQFF
TRBD1 | TRBJ1-6 | . | TRBV2 | TGTGCCAGCAAACCCCCAGGGGGTTGGACCTATAATTCACCCCTCCACTTT | CASKPPGGWTYNSPLHF
. | TRBJ2-5 | . | TRBV28 | TGTGCCAGCAGTCCCCGGGCTAGCGAATACCAAGAGACCCAGTACTTC | CASSPRASEYQETQYF
. | TRBJ2-7 | . | TRBV4-3 | TGCGCCAGCAGCCAAGATATACGGGACTACGAGCAGTACTTC | CASSQDIRDYEQYF
. | TRBJ1-5 | . | TRBV11-2 | TGTGCCAGCAGCACACTAGGGCAGCCCCAGCATTTT | CASSTLGQPQHF
TRBD1 | TRBJ1-1 | . | TRBV28 | TGTGCCAGCAGGGCAGGACAGGGGGTTGGTGAAGCTTTCTTT | CASRAGQGVGEAFF
. | TRBJ1-5 | . | TRBV13 | TGTGCCAGCAGCCGGGGTCTTGGTAATCAGCCCCAGCATTTT | CASSRGLGNQPQHF
. | TRBJ1-4 | . | TRBV28 | TGTGCATGCAAACCTGGAGGGAGTGATGAAAAACTGTTTTTT | CACKPGGSDEKLFF
. | TRBJ2-3 | . | TRBV7-3 | TGTGCCAGCAGCAAAGCAGGATCGGATACGCAGTATTTT | CASSKAGSDTQYF
TRBD2 | TRBJ2-7 | . | TRBV5-1 | TGCGCCAGCAGCCCGGGGACTACCGTGAGGTGGGAGCAGTACTTC | CASSPGTTVRWEQYF
TRBD1 | TRBJ1-4 | few | TRBV19 | TGTGCCAGTTCCGGGACAGGGCGTGAAAAACTGTTTTTT | CASSGTGREKLFF
. | TRBJ1-3 | . | TRBV5-4 | TGTGCCAGCAGCTTGTTAGGGGTTGGTGGAAACACCATATATTTT | CASSLLGVGGNTIYF
. | TRBJ2-2 | . | TRBV9 | TGTGCCAGCAGCGCCTACGGGGACACCGGGGAGCTGTTTTTT | CASSAYGDTGELFF